This TCR beta chain came from a study of cytomegalovirus exposure and HLA in healthy donors. A multiplex PCR was run with 60 Vbeta primers and 13 Jbeta primers. Clones were sequenced by immunoSEQ multiplex PCR, and TCRdb holds only the in-frame ones, with some missing. The sample includes some 190,000 clones, around 86% of them seen just once. Trimming left V 0 bases short and J 1 base short, with 12 bases between. CDR1 and CDR2 (germline): MGHRA, YSYEKL. The CDR3 covers 16 residues. Findings and caveats of the study: Association of approximately 16,000 TCR beta sequences with HLA alleles was found at 0.05 false discovery rate in a later analysis. There were about 160 TCR beta chains listed as cytomegalovirus-associated.

On this clone: The antigen is not known.

This receptor was taken from a woman aged 18-29 years in good health and CMV-seronegative. The chain combines TRBV4-1 with TRBJ1-1; possible D gene TRBD1, 5 bases. What was sequenced was PBMCs. The CDR3 DNA sequence: TGCGCCAGCAGCCAAGAATCAGGGATGGGGAACACTGAAGCTTTCTTT. It translates to CASSQESGMGNTEAFF.